This T cell receptor (beta chain) was profiled in a study of blood T cell repertoires in COVID-19 (dated by TCRdb to the early 2020s). For the study in its entirety: Samples from collaborators originated in the United States, Italy and Spain and spanned both the acute and convalescent phases of COVID-19. The material from the prospective study consisted of cDNA or gDNA derived from T cells, B-cell-depleted T cells, or PBMCs. The dataset comprised deeply sampled blood TCRbeta repertoires from subjects exposed to, actively infected with, or recovered from COVID-19. The repertoires were released in a freely available public database meant as a resource for research on the immune response to SARS-CoV-2. Samples came from the ongoing ImmuneRACE study (first 160 participants) plus 1,254 subjects from 6 global collaborators. Nearly every sample came with metadata listing a de-identified subject ID, COVID-19 status, age in years and sex. Where available, HLA class I and class II types were obtained from metadata supplied by the sample provider rather than from assay-based typing.

Study-wide findings and limitations: The amount of clinical and demographic metadata varied by source and participant and was provided uncurated.

About this clone: There is no known antigen for this receptor. No clone much larger than this one lies a single base away; base qualities are absent.

TCRbeta CDR3 regions were amplified from genomic DNA by means of the immunoSEQ Assay, a bias-controlled multiplex PCR. Per the original workflow: Nucleated cell counts per sample were estimated from amplification of reference gene primers within the assay. To quantify the absolute abundance of each unique TCRbeta CDR3 rearrangement, sequence reads were collapsed and filtered. For each sample, productive Simpson clonality was calculated by taking the square root of Simpson's diversity index across productive rearrangements. TCRdb limited this immuneACCESS table to in-frame rearrangements with V and J called. A share of clones is missing; checked studies link under half to unresolved V genes, and the rest is unexplained. V, J and clone size were drawn from that table, and D and trimming were deduced from the DNA. For this sample the table gives under 200,000 clones, of which 86% were detected only once. In total, the top ten clones hold 5.6% of the sample.

Participants in the prospective study were enrolled through a virtual design, were aged 18 to 89 years, and lived in roughly 24 United States geographic areas. In the prospective study, cohorts were assigned on the basis of participant-reported clinical history obtained from a screening survey and a study questionnaire. Each participant in the prospective study had whole blood, serum and a nasopharyngeal or oropharyngeal swab collected by mobile phlebotomists. Participants in the prospective study had the option to provide additional blood draws and questionnaires over a roughly 2-month period. Before DNA extraction, prospective study blood samples were shipped either frozen or at room temperature. The CDR3 numbers 11 residues from cysteine through phenylalanine. The entry retains the CDR3 DNA only, 33 bases that are in frame from base 1. Trimmed from V: 7 bases; trimmed from J: 7 bases; junction bases lacking a gene match: 4. The germline V gene supplies CDR1 SNHLY and CDR2 FYNNEI.

The TCR comes from a man in his forties or fifties with acute COVID-19. Recombination connected TRBV2 to TRBJ2-7; a stretch of 7 junction bases matches TRBD2. Sequenced material: PBMCs or T cells enriched from blood (not recorded which). The nucleotide sequence is TGTGCCAGCACCAAAGCGGGGGAGCAGTACTTC. This translates into CASTKAGEQYF.